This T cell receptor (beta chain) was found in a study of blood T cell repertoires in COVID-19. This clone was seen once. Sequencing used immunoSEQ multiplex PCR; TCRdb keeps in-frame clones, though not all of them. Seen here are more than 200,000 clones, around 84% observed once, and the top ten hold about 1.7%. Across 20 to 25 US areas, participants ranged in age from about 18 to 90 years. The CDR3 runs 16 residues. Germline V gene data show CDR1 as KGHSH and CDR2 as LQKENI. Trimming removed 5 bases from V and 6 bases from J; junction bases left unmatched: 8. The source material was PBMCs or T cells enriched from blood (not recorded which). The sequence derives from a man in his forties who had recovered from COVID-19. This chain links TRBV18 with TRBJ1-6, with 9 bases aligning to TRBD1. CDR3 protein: CASSRGDRAVNSPLHF. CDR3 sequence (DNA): TGTGCCAGCTCAAGGGGGGACAGGGCCGTTAATTCACCCCTCCACTTT.